This T cell receptor (beta chain) was identified during a study of T cells in Graves' hyperthyroidism and ophthalmopathy. About the study: Peripheral blood was acquired at first diagnosis, ahead of any therapy whatsoever.

The V gene's germline CDR1 is SQVTM and CDR2 ANQGSEA. V was clipped by 6 bases and J by 7 bases; unmatched bases: 13. The CDR3 is made up of 14 amino acids. Amplification targeted TCR beta CDR3 regions from RNA transcripts. An initial round of RT-PCR targeting the TCR CDR3 relied on the HTBI primer set. From the multiplex PCR reads, TCRdb called clonotypes with MiXCR, one entry per CDR3 protein. The table lists around 250,000 distinct CDR3 sequences, about 15% of them singletons, with around 30% in the top ten. The source of this sequence is a woman aged 18 to 35 with Graves' ophthalmopathy. The chain couples TRBV29-1 to TRBJ2-5, with 8 bases aligning to TRBD2. Sequenced: blood. The CDR3 nucleotides are TGCAGCGTCTGTTTGATCGGGACTAGAGGGACCCAGTACTTC. This encodes CSVCLIGTRGTQYF.